These 13 T cell receptor beta chains were all obtained from the same sample, sequenced in a study of T cells after posttransplantation cyclophosphamide. The naive gate required viable CD3+CD4+ or CD3+CD8+ cells with CCR7+CD45RA+CD45RO-CD95-CD27+CD28+ phenotype. The assay was immunoSEQ multiplex PCR, and TCRdb's table has in-frame clones only and misses some. The sample contains some 20,000 clones, less than 99% of which appear only once. What was sequenced was naive CD4+ T cells sorted from PBMCs. The source of these receptors is a man aged 35 to 55 in good health, CMV-negative, and a related stem cell transplant donor.

The count of this clone is one. The chain joins TRBV13 to TRBJ2-5; D is ambiguous. From germline, CDR1 is PRHDT and CDR2 FYEKMQ (reference sequence). The CDR3 has 17 residues. Trimming shortened V by 4 bases and J by 0 bases, and 18 bases separated the two germline ends. CDR3 amino acids: CASSSHGITGYQETQYF. CDR3 nucleotides: TGTGCCAGCAGCTCCCACGGAATTACCGGGTACCAAGAGACCCAGTACTTC. Combining the CDR3 with reference TRBV13 and TRBJ2-5 gives the whole variable domain AAGVIQSPRHLIKEKRETATLKCYPIPRHDTVYWYQQGPGQDPQFLISFYEKMQSDKGSIPDRFSAQQFSDYHSELNMSSLELGDSALYFCASSSHGITGYQETQYFGPGTRLLVL.

V usage is TRBV30 and J usage is TRBJ1-3; TRBD1 is a possible D gene (6 bases). CDR1 is GTSNPN and CDR2 is SVGIG in the germline V gene (reference sequence). Deletions cut 0 bases from V and 2 bases from J, with 14 bases between. CDR3 length: 16 residues. The CDR3 DNA reads TGTGCCTGGAGTGTAAGGGCCAGGGGTCCTGGAAACACCATATATTTT. This gives the protein CAWSVRARGPGNTIYF.

The rearrangement uses TRBV10-3 and TRBJ2-7, with D maybe TRBD1 (5 bases). Germline lookup yields CDR1 ENHRY and CDR2 SYGVKD. The V gene lost 3 bases and the J gene lost 6 bases, with 18 bases spanning the gap. The CDR3 has 15 residues. The CDR3 reads CAISDRVPRNGEQYF. The DNA of the CDR3 is TGTGCCATCAGTGACAGGGTGCCCCGTAACGGCGAGCAGTACTTC.

This clone came up a few times. CDR3 nucleotides: TGTGCCAGCAGCCCACTACAGGGCAAACTGTTTTTT. Protein product: CASSPLQGKLFF. This sequence joins TRBV7-9 and TRBJ1-4, with D possibly matching TRBD1 (6 bases). CDR1 and CDR2 from the germline V gene are SEHNR and FQNEAQ (reference sequence). This CDR3 is 12 amino acids long. V was clipped by 5 bases and J by 11 bases, with 12 bases between them.

The J gene is TRBJ2-3, the V gene TRBV27; TRBD2 agrees at 13 bases. Trimming removed 5 bases from V and 3 bases from J; junction bases left unmatched: 5. The CDR3 loop spans 16 amino acids. Germline loops: CDR1 MNHEY, CDR2 SMNVEV (reference sequence). The CDR3 nucleotides are TGTGCCAGCAGTCCGCGGACTAGCGGGAGTACAGATACGCAGTATTTT. Its protein product is CASSPRTSGSTDTQYF.

The chain carries TRBV28 and TRBJ1-5, with 9 bases fitting TRBD1. Germline V gene sequence: CDR1 MDHEN, CDR2 SYDVKM. V trimming: 4 bases; J trimming: 5 bases; junction bases outside the gene matches: 6. CDR3 length: 15 amino acids. CDR3 region: CASSSPGTGYQPQHF. CDR3 coding DNA: TGTGCCAGCAGTTCTCCCGGGACAGGGTATCAGCCCCAGCATTTT.

The V gene is TRBV19, the J gene TRBJ2-5; D tentatively fits TRBD1 or TRBD2 (5 bases each). This CDR3 region has 16 residues. The germline V and J ends were trimmed by 5 bases and 5 bases, with 21 bases remaining between them. CDR1 is LNHDA and CDR2 is SQIVND in the germline V gene (reference sequence). Here the CDR3 DNA reads TGTGCCAGTAGTCTAGGGGCAGCTCTGCCGGGGGAGACCCAGTACTTC. Translation gives CASSLGAALPGETQYF.

This clone appeared once. This sequence joins TRBV7-3 and TRBJ2-2; D is possibly TRBD2 (6 bases). The V and J ends lost 4 bases and 5 bases respectively, with 17 bases between them. CDR3 length: 16 residues. Looked up from germline, CDR1 is SGHTA and CDR2 is FQGTGA. The CDR3 DNA follows: TGTGCCAGCAGCTCCCCCCGAGGGAGCGGGACCGGGGAGCTGTTTTTT. It codes for CASSSPRGSGTGELFF.

This chain joins TRBV7-2 and TRBJ2-2, with 11 bases lining up with TRBD2. Germline CDR1 reads SGHTA; CDR2 reads FQGNSA. The length of the CDR3 is 18 residues. The junction had 9 bases not matched to a gene; V was cut back by 1 base and J by 5 bases. In nucleotides, the CDR3 is TGTGCCAGCAGCTTAGATGGTAGCGGGAGGGCCGGAACCGGGGAGCTGTTTTTT. Encoded protein: CASSLDGSGRAGTGELFF. Full variable domain (outside the CDR3, taken from reference TRBV7-2 and TRBJ2-2): GAGVSQSPSNKVTEKGKDVELRCDPISGHTALYWYRQSLGQGLEFLIYFQGNSAPDKSGLPSDRFSAERTGGSVSTLTIQRTQQEDSAVYLCASSLDGSGRAGTGELFFGEGSRLTVL.

The chain links TRBV2 to TRBJ2-7; 7 nucleotides line up with TRBD1. This CDR3 has 13 residues. V was pared by 6 bases and J by 1 base, with 3 bases of the junction left unmatched. The germline V gene encodes CDR1 SNHLY and CDR2 FYNNEI. The CDR3 coding sequence is TGTGCCAGCAGGAAGGGGGCATCCTACGAGCAGTACTTC. Its protein product is CASRKGASYEQYF.

V is TRBV18 and J is TRBJ2-4; TRBD1 agrees at 9 bases. Trimming at V came to 2 bases and at J to 7 bases, leaving 9 bases not matched to a gene. The CDR3 sequence is 16 residues long. Germline V gives CDR1 KGHSH, CDR2 LQKENI. DNA of the CDR3: TGTGCCAGCTCACCAGTTGGTCTAGGACAGGGGAACATTCAGTACTTC. It yields the protein CASSPVGLGQGNIQYF.

The rearrangement links TRBV9 to TRBJ1-5, with D hard to call. CDR3 length: 15 residues. V lost 0 bases and J lost 7, with 14 bases in between. Per germline, CDR1 SGDLS and CDR2 YYNGEE. The CDR3 sequence is CASSVGAGVRQPQHF. In DNA form, the CDR3 reads TGTGCCAGCAGCGTAGGGGCGGGTGTGAGACAGCCCCAGCATTTT.

This clone has just one count. CDR3 coding DNA: TGTGCCAGCAGTCCCCGCGGGGAGGTTTATGGCTACACCTTC. Amino acids: CASSPRGEVYGYTF. The chain links TRBV6-5 to TRBJ1-2, with D unclear. The CDR3 spans 14 residues. Germline-derived CDR1 and CDR2 are MNHEY and SVGAGI. The V and J ends lost 5 bases and 5 bases respectively, with 15 bases between them.